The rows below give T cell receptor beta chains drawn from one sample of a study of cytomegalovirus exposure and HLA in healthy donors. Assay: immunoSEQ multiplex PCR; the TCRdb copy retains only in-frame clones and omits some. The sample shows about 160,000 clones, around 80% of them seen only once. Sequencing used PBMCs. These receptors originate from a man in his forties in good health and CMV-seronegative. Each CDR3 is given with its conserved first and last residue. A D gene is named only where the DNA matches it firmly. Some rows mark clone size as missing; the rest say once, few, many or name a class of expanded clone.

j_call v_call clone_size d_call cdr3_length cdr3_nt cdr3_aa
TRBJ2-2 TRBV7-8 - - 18 TGTGCCAGCAGCTTAGCAGCGTCAAACGAGCTTTTCACCGGGGAGCTGTTTTTT CASSLAASNELFTGELFF
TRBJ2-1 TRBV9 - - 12 TGTGCCAGCAGCGTAACGGGAGCTATTCAGTTCTTC CASSVTGAIQFF
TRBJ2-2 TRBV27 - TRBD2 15 TGTGCCAGCAGACCCAGCGGGGCGAACACCGGGGAGCTGTTTTTT CASRPSGANTGELFF
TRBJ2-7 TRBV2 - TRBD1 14 TGTGCCAGCAGGCGGCCGGGACAGGGCTACGAGCAGTACTTC CASRRPGQGYEQYF
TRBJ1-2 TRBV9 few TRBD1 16 TGTGCCAGCAGCGCCAGGACAGGGCCTGCTAACTATGGCTACACCTTC CASSARTGPANYGYTF
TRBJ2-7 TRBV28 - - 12 TGTGCCAGCAGTTTGCCAGATTACGAGCAGTACTTC CASSLPDYEQYF
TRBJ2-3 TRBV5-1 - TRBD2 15 TGCGCCAGCAGCATACGACTAGCCAGCACAGATACGCAGTATTTT CASSIRLASTDTQYF
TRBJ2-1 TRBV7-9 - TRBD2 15 TGTGCCAGCACCACTCCGGGACTAGCGGACAATGAGCAGTTCTTC CASTTPGLADNEQFF
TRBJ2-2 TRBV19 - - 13 TGTGCCAGTACTAGGCAATTGGCCGGGGAGCTGTTTTTT CASTRQLAGELFF
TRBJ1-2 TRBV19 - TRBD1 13 TGTGCCGCACGGGACAGGGCTAACTATGGCTACACCTTC CAARDRANYGYTF
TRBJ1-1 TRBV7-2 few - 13 TGTGCCAGCAGTCCGCTCGTCGGTGGTGGAGCTTTCTTT CASSPLVGGGAFF
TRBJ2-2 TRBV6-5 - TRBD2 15 TGTGCCAGCAGTTACTCGTCTAGCGGGAACGGGGAGCTGTTTTTT CASSYSSSGNGELFF
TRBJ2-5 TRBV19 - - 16 TGTGCCAGTAGTACCAACCCGACTAGATTGTTTGAGACCCAGTACTTC CASSTNPTRLFETQYF
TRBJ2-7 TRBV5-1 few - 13 TGCGCCAGCAGCTTCCAGGACTGGGGCGAGCAGTACTTC CASSFQDWGEQYF
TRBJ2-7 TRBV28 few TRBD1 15 TGTGCCAGCAGTCCCCCGACAGGGAGCTCCTACGAGCAGTACTTC CASSPPTGSSYEQYF
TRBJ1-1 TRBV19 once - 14 TGTGCCAGTAGTATTACAGACATGAACACTGAAGCTTTCTTT CASSITDMNTEAFF
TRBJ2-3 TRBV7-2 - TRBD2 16 TGTGCCAGCAGCTTAAGGCCTAGCGGGAGCACAGATACGCAGTATTTT CASSLRPSGSTDTQYF
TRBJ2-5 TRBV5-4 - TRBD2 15 TGTGCCAGCAGCTACACTAGCGGCCCCCAAGAGACCCAGTACTTC CASSYTSGPQETQYF
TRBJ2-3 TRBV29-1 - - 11 TGCAGCGTTCCCACTGCAGATACGCAGTATTTT CSVPTADTQYF
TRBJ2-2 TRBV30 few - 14 TGTGCCTGGAGGCGGATGGGTTTAACCGGGGAGCTGTTTTTT CAWRRMGLTGELFF
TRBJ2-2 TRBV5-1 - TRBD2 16 TGCGCCAGCAGCTTATGGTTAGCGGGAGATGCCGGGGAGCTGTTTTTT CASSLWLAGDAGELFF
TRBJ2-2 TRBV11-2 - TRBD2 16 TGTGCCAGCGAATTTACGGGAGGGCCAAGGGGCGGGGAGCTGTTTTTT CASEFTGGPRGGELFF
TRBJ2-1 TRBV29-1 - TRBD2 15 TGCAGCGTTGAGGGCTGGCTAGCGGGAGGGCCGGGGCAGTTCTTC CSVEGWLAGGPGQFF
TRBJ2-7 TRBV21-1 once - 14 TGTGCCAGCAGCAACTCTCTAGCGGGAGGCGAGCAGTACTTC CASSNSLAGGEQYF
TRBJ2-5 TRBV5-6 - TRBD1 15 TGTGCCAGCAGCTGGACAGGGGCCAGCATGGGGACCCAGTACTTC CASSWTGASMGTQYF
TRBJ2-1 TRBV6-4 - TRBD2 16 TGTGCCAGCAGTGACTCCGGGACTAGCGATCCTAATGAGCAGTTCTTC CASSDSGTSDPNEQFF
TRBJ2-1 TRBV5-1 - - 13 TGCGCCAGCAGCAGCGGTGGCCACAATGAGCAGTTCTTC CASSSGGHNEQFF
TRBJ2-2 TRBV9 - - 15 TGTGCCAGCAGCGTAGAATCGGGGGTTAGCGGGGAGCTGTTTTTT CASSVESGVSGELFF
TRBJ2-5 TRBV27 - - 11 TGTGCCAGCAGAAGGGGGGAGACCCAGTACTTC CASRRGETQYF
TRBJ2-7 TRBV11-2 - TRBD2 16 TGTGCCAGCAGCTACACCATAGCGGGAGGTTTCTACGAGCAGTACTTC CASSYTIAGGFYEQYF
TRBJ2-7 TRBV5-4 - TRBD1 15 TGTGCCAGCAGCTGGACAGGGAGGCCCACCTACGAGCAGTACTTC CASSWTGRPTYEQYF
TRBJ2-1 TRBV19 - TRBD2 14 TGTGCCAGTAGTAGGCTAGCGGCCGGCAATGAGCAGTTCTTC CASSRLAAGNEQFF
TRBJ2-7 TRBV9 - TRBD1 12 TGTGCCAGCAGCGGAATAGACAGGGGCTTGAACTTC CASSGIDRGLNF
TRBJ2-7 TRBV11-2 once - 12 TGTGCCAGCAGCTTAGATAGCCACGAGCAGTACTTC CASSLDSHEQYF
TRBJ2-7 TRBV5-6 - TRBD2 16 TGTGCCAGCAGCTTCCGGACTAGCGGGCGGAACTACGAGCAGTACTTC CASSFRTSGRNYEQYF
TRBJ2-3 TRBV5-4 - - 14 TGTGCCAGCAGCTTCTCACGGGGCACAGATACGCAGTATTTT CASSFSRGTDTQYF
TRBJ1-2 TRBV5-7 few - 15 TGTGCCAGCAGCTTGGCCCAACCGGCGGAGTATGGCTACACCTTC CASSLAQPAEYGYTF